This is a list of T cell receptor beta chains from one sample in a study of shared T cell receptors in the human thymus. The method was immunoSEQ multiplex PCR; TCRdb's version includes in-frame clones alone and lacks a portion of them. The table lists about 660,000 clones, approximately 89% of them singletons. These data were likewise used in another study, on human thymus T cells.

Sequenced: thymocytes. The origin of the receptors is a boy under two years old with a congenital heart defect. Both conserved end residues are part of each CDR3. The D gene is left open where the match is weak. Size tells how often a clone was seen (once, few, many) or the class of an expanded clone, and some rows leave it out.

CDR3 DNA,CDR3 protein,D gene,J gene,V gene,clone size
TGTGCCTGGAGTGACCCACGGGGAGAGCAGTACTTC,CAWSDPRGEQYF,.,TRBJ2-7,TRBV30,.
TGCAGCGTTGAAGCCGACTCTCCTAGCACAGATACGCAGTATTTT,CSVEADSPSTDTQYF,.,TRBJ2-3,TRBV29-1,.
TGTGCCAGCAGCCCTTTTCGACGCCAGGGGAATAATTCACCCCTCCACTTT,CASSPFRRQGNNSPLHF,.,TRBJ1-6,TRBV11-2,.
TGTGCCAGCAGCTCGGGACAGTACTATGGCTACACCTTC,CASSSGQYYGYTF,TRBD1,TRBJ1-2,TRBV5-6,once
TGTGCCAGCAGCCAAGGGGCGACTTTCTTT,CASSQGATFF,.,TRBJ1-1,TRBV4-2,.
TGTGCCAGCAGCTCGGGGGGCAGGGTCGGGTGGCGGGAGTGGTCAGATACGCAGTATTTT,CASSSGGRVGWREWSDTQYF,.,TRBJ2-3,TRBV5-4,.
TGTGCCAGCAGCCCGCTCGGACAGGGACCCTACGAGCAGTACTTC,CASSPLGQGPYEQYF,TRBD1,TRBJ2-7,TRBV14,.
TGTGCCAGCAGCTTAGTCGTTGGAGGGAGTTCCGGATACGAGCAGTACTTC,CASSLVVGGSSGYEQYF,.,TRBJ2-7,TRBV7-2,.
TGTGCCAGCAGCTTGGTTCGGGTCCCGCGGAATGAGCAGTTCTTC,CASSLVRVPRNEQFF,.,TRBJ2-1,TRBV5-6,.
TGTGCCAGCAGCTCGGGACAGGGCGATGGGAATGAGCAGTTCTTC,CASSSGQGDGNEQFF,TRBD1,TRBJ2-1,TRBV7-9,.
TGTGCCAGCAGAAAACCGACACAGGGGGCAGCGGGCACAGATACGCAGTATTTT,CASRKPTQGAAGTDTQYF,TRBD1,TRBJ2-3,TRBV7-2,.
TGTGCCAGCAGCTTGAGTGAAAGCTCTAATAATGAGCAGTTCTTC,CASSLSESSNNEQFF,.,TRBJ2-1,TRBV5-6,.
TGTGCCAGCAGTGGAGACGGGGACTATGGCTACACCTTC,CASSGDGDYGYTF,.,TRBJ1-2,TRBV6-1,.
TGTGCCAGCAGCCAATTAACAGGGAGGGGTATGAACACTGAAGCTTTCTTT,CASSQLTGRGMNTEAFF,.,TRBJ1-1,TRBV4-2,.
TGCGCCAGCAGCCAAGATTCCGGGACAGGGGACTCCTACGAGCAGTACTTC,CASSQDSGTGDSYEQYF,TRBD1,TRBJ2-7,TRBV4-3,.
TGCGCCAGCAGTCCACGGGGGGGCCATTACTATGGCTACACCTTC,CASSPRGGHYYGYTF,.,TRBJ1-2,TRBV5-1,.
TGTGCCAGCAGCTTATTCGGCAGGGAAACTGAAGCTTTCTTT,CASSLFGRETEAFF,.,TRBJ1-1,TRBV7-3,.
TGTGCCAGCAGTGACCAGTATCCGTGGTTAGCGGGAGTATTATCCTACGAGCAGTACTTC,CASSDQYPWLAGVLSYEQYF,TRBD2,TRBJ2-7,TRBV6-1,.
TGTGCCAGCAGCCCACAGGGATTCCGGAATTCACCCCTCCACTTT,CASSPQGFRNSPLHF,.,TRBJ1-6,TRBV14,few
TGTGCCAGCAACAGTTTGAACGGGACAGGGCGTTATGGTGAGCAGTTCTTC,CASNSLNGTGRYGEQFF,TRBD1,TRBJ2-1,TRBV2,few
TGTGCCAGCACGGGACACCCGAACACTGAAGCTTTCTTT,CASTGHPNTEAFF,.,TRBJ1-1,TRBV27,.
TGTGCCTGGGTCCGGGACAACTCTGGAAACACCATATATTTT,CAWVRDNSGNTIYF,.,TRBJ1-3,TRBV30,.
TGTGCCAGCAGCACGGCGACAGGGGGAACGAGGAATGAGCAGTTCTTC,CASSTATGGTRNEQFF,TRBD1,TRBJ2-1,TRBV5-6,.
TGTGCCAGCAGCCCTGACACCTCTAACTATGGCTACACCTTC,CASSPDTSNYGYTF,.,TRBJ1-2,TRBV6-5,once